The 15 T cell receptor beta chains presented below share a single source sample, sequenced in a study of shared clonotypes between healthy human individuals. Assay used: immunoSEQ multiplex PCR; TCRdb lists only in-frame clones, some missing. The table records 2,500,000 or so clones, around 94% of them present only once. The material sequenced was naive CD4+ T cells sorted from blood. Subset defined: CD45RA+ positively selected. Receptors were obtained from a man between 18 and 35 years old in good health.

The V and J genes are TRBV4-1 and TRBJ1-1; D is unclear. This CDR3 comprises 15 residues. The V gene lost 1 base and the J gene lost 3 bases, with 12 bases spanning the gap. CDR1 and CDR2 (germline): MGHRA, YSYEKL. Here the CDR3 DNA reads TGCGCCAGCAGCCAAGCGATGGCTATCGACACTGAAGCTTTCTTT. Protein product: CASSQAMAIDTEAFF.

This clone was recorded only once. This chain connects TRBV27 to TRBJ1-6; no reliable D call. This CDR3 has 15 residues. Germline V gene sequence: CDR1 MNHEY, CDR2 SMNVEV (reference sequence). Trimming removed 6 bases from V and 7 bases from J, with 16 bases in between. In DNA form, the CDR3 reads TGTGCCAGCAGCCCTCAAGTGGGCCTGAATTCACCCCTCCACTTT. It codes for CASSPQVGLNSPLHF.

The chain has TRBV10-1 and TRBJ2-1; 10 nucleotides agree with TRBD2. The CDR3 extends over 13 amino acids. Losses at the gene ends were 6 bases for V and 9 bases for J; bases not matched to a gene: 5. Looked up from germline, CDR1 is WNHNN and CDR2 is SYGVQD (reference sequence). CDR3 bases: TGCGCCAGCAGGGCTAGCGGGGGTGCTGAGCAGTTCTTC. It is translated as CASRASGGAEQFF.

V usage is TRBV6-1 and J usage is TRBJ1-5; 12 bases line up with TRBD1. V lost 7 bases and J lost 6; bases outside the gene matches: 7. The CDR3 has 15 residues. Germline V lookup: CDR1 MNHNS, CDR2 SASEGT. The CDR3 nucleotides read TGTGCCAGCACCACGGGACAGGGGGCGGTTCAGCCCCAGCATTTT. It is translated as CASTTGQGAVQPQHF.

The rearrangement uses TRBV18 and TRBJ2-2, with a possible D match to TRBD1 (6 bases). From germline, CDR1 is KGHSH and CDR2 LQKENI. V lost 8 bases to trimming and J lost 5 bases, with 15 bases between them. The CDR3 sequence is 14 residues long. In DNA, the CDR3 is TGTGCCAGCCGAGCTACTCAGGGGACCGGGGAGCTGTTTTTT. Translated: CASRATQGTGELFF.

V usage is TRBV28 and J usage is TRBJ1-1, with 9 bases aligning to TRBD1. With 6 bases clipped from V and 10 bases from J, the junction kept 15 bases outside the gene matches. The CDR3 runs to 15 residues. CDR1 MDHEN and CDR2 SYDVKM come from the germline V gene. The CDR3 loop is CASSLPRTGALGAFF. DNA of the CDR3: TGTGCCAGCAGCCTACCCCGGACAGGGGCCTTAGGAGCTTTCTTT.

The genes are TRBV5-1 and TRBJ2-5; 11 bases match TRBD2. This CDR3 has 16 amino acids. Germline V lookup: CDR1 SGHRS, CDR2 YFSETQ. The V segment lost 3 bases and the J segment 1 base; nucleotides outside the gene matches: 5. The CDR3 protein is CASSSRGLAVQETQYF. CDR3 in DNA: TGCGCCAGCAGCTCGAGGGGACTAGCGGTCCAAGAGACCCAGTACTTC.

The V and J genes are TRBV2 and TRBJ2-7; 9 bases line up with TRBD1. This CDR3 has 15 residues. Germline values: CDR1 SNHLY, CDR2 FYNNEI. Trimming at V came to 4 bases and at J to 0 bases, leaving 4 bases not matched to a gene. Here the CDR3 DNA reads TGTGCCAGCAGTGCGGGACAGGGCCCCTCCTACGAGCAGTACTTC. This gives the protein CASSAGQGPSYEQYF.

The chain combines TRBV4-1 with TRBJ2-5; 7 nucleotides align to TRBD2. The J call is uncertain, as TRBJ2-7 better fits the DNA end. CDR3 length: 15 amino acids. Germline CDR1 reads MGHRA; CDR2 reads YSYEKL. CDR3 nucleotide sequence: TGCGCCAGCAGTCCAGCGTCGGCTAGCGGCTACGAGCAGTACTTC. Translation gives CASSPASASGYEQYF.

This chain uses TRBV7-9 with TRBJ2-7, with D maybe TRBD1 (5 bases). The V and J ends lost 3 bases and 2 bases respectively, with 11 bases between them. The CDR3 is 14 amino acids. Looked up from germline, CDR1 is SEHNR and CDR2 is FQNEAQ (reference sequence). CDR3 DNA: TGTGCCAGCAGCTTTCTCTTGGGGCCCTACGAGCAGTACTTC. This codes for CASSFLLGPYEQYF.

This chain links TRBV5-4 with TRBJ2-5; D gene ambiguous. This CDR3 has 12 residues. V lost 3 bases and J lost 2, with 5 bases in between. Germline V gene lookup returns CDR1 SGHNT and CDR2 YYREEE (reference sequence). The CDR3 DNA follows: TGTGCCAGCAGCTACAGTCAAGAGACCCAGTACTTC. It specifies CASSYSQETQYF.

The sample holds one count of this clone. The J gene is TRBJ2-7, the V gene TRBV29-1; TRBD2 agrees at 7 bases. The V segment lost 7 bases and the J segment 3 bases; nucleotides outside the gene matches: 9. The CDR3 is 13 amino acids. Germline CDR1 SQVTM, CDR2 ANQGSEA. CDR3 in amino acids: CSGRNSGGYEQYF. CDR3 bases: TGCAGCGGTAGAAATTCGGGGGGCTACGAGCAGTACTTC.

A note on this clone: Other DNA variants within this sample encode the same CDR3. The CDR3 region has the DNA TGTGCCAGCAGTTCCCCGGCCTCTGGAAACACCATATATTTT. The encoded protein is CASSSPASGNTIYF. This chain connects TRBV6-5 to TRBJ1-3, with D unclear. Germline-derived CDR1 and CDR2 are MNHEY and SVGAGI. The CDR3 length is 14 residues. The V end lost 4 bases, the J end lost 0 bases, and 7 bases lay between the germline ends.

This clone showed up just a few times. The V call is TRBV9, the J call TRBJ1-2, with a possible D match to TRBD1 (5 bases). CDR1 and CDR2 (germline): SGDLS, YYNGEE. The ends were cut back, 4 bases at V and 4 bases at J, with 11 bases in the middle. The CDR3 length is 13 residues. CDR3 loop: CASSLQGAYGYTF. In DNA form, the CDR3 reads TGTGCCAGCAGCCTCCAGGGAGCCTATGGCTACACCTTC.

J is TRBJ1-1 and V is TRBV19; D remains unclear. Germline loops: CDR1 LNHDA, CDR2 SQIVND (reference sequence). V was clipped by 3 bases and J by 0 bases, with 8 bases between them. The CDR3 has 14 residues. DNA of the CDR3: TGTGCCAGTAGTATGTGGGAAATGAACACTGAAGCTTTCTTT. Its translation is CASSMWEMNTEAFF.